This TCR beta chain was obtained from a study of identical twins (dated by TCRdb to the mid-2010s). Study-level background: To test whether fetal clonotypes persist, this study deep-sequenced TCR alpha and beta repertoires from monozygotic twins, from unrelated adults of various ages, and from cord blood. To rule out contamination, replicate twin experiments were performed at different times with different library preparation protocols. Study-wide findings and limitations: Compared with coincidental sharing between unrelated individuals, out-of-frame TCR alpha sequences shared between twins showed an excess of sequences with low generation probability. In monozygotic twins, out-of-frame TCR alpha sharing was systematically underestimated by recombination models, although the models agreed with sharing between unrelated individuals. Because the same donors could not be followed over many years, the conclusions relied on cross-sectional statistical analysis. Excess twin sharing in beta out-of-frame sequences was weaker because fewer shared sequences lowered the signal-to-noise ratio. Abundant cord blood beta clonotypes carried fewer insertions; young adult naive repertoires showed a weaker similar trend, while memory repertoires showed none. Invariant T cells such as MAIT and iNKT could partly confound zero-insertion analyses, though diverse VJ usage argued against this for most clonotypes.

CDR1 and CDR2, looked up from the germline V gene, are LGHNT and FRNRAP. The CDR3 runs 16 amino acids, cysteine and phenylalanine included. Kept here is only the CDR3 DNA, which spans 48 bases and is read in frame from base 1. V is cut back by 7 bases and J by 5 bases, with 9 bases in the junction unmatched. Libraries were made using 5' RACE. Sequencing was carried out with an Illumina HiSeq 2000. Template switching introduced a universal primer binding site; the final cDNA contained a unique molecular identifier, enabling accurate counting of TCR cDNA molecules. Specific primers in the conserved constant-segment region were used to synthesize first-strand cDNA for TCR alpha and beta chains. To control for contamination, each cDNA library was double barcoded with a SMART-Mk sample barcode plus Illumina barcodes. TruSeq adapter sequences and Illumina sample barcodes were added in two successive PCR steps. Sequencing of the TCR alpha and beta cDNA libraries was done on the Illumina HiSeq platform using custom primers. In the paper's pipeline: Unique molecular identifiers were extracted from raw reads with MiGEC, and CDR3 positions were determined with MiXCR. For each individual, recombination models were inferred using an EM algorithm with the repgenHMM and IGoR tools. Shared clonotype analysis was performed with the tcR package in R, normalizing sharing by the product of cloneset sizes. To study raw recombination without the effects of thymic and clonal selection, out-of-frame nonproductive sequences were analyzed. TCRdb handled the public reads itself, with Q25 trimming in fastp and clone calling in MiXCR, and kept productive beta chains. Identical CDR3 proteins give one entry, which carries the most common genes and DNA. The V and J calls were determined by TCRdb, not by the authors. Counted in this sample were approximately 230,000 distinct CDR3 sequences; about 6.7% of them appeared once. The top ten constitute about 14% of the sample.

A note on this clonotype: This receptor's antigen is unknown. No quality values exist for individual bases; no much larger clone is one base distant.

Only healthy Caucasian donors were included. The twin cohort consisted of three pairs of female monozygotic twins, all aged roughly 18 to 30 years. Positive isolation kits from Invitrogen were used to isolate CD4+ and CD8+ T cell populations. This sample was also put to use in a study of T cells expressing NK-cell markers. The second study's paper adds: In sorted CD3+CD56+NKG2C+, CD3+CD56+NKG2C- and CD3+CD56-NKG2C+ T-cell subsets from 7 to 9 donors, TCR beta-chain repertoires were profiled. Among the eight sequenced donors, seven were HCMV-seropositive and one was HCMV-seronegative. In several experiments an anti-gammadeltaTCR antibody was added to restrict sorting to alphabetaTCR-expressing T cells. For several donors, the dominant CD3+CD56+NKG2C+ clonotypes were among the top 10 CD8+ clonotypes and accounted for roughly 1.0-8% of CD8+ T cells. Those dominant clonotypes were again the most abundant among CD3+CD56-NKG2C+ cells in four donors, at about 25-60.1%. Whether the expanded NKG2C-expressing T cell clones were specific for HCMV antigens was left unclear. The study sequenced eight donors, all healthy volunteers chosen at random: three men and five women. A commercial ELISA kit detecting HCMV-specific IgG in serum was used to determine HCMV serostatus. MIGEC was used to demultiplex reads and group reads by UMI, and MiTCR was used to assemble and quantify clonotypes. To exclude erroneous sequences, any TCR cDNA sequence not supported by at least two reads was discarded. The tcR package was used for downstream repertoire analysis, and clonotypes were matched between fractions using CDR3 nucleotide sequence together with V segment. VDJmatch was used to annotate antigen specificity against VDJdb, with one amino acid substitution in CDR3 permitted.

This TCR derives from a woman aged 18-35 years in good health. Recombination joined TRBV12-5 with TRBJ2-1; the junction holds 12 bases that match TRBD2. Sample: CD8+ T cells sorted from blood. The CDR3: CASARPTSGGHNEQFF. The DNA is TGTGCTAGTGCCCGCCCGACTAGCGGGGGACACAATGAGCAGTTCTTC.